The present entry profiles one T cell receptor beta chain with its context. This receptor's antigen is unknown. No much larger clonotype is one base removed from it; base qualities were not supplied. Enrolling through a virtual design, the prospective study's participants ranged in age from roughly 18 to 100 years and lived across some 23 United States geographic areas. Cohort assignment in the prospective study relied on participant-reported clinical history from a screening survey and a study questionnaire. Recovered participants in ImmuneRACE Cohort 3 were defined by two consecutive negative NP/OP PCR tests, clearance by a healthcare professional, or resolution of symptoms. In the prospective study, whole blood, serum and a nasopharyngeal or oropharyngeal swab were collected from each participant by mobile phlebotomists. Participants in the prospective study had the option to provide additional blood draws and questionnaires over an approximately 2-month period. Before DNA extraction, blood samples from the prospective study were shipped at room temperature or frozen.

This sample is part of a study of blood T cell repertoires in COVID-19 (dated by TCRdb to 2020 to 2021). Background for the entire study: Samples covering the acute and convalescent phases of COVID-19 were provided by collaborators in the United States, Italy and Spain. The material from the prospective study consisted of cDNA or gDNA derived from T cells, B-cell-depleted T cells, or PBMCs. Deeply sampled blood TCRbeta repertoires from subjects exposed to, actively infected with, or recovered from COVID-19 were included in the dataset. The repertoires were made available in a free public database intended to serve as a resource for research on the immune response to SARS-CoV-2. The samples were drawn from the first 160 participants of the ongoing ImmuneRACE study and from over a thousand subjects provided by 6 global collaborators. Nearly every sample came with metadata listing a de-identified subject ID, COVID-19 status, age in years and sex. HLA class I and class II types, where available, came from metadata supplied by the sample provider rather than from assay-based typing. Results the study describes overall, beyond this receptor: The amount of clinical and demographic metadata varied by source and participant and was provided uncurated.

The immunoSEQ Assay, a bias-controlled multiplex PCR, was used to amplify TCRbeta CDR3 regions from genomic DNA. The study's processing was this. Within the assay, amplification of reference gene primers was used to estimate how many nucleated cells each sample contained. To quantify the absolute abundance of each unique TCRbeta CDR3 rearrangement, sequence reads were collapsed and filtered. For each sample, productive Simpson clonality was calculated as the square root of Simpson's diversity index over productive rearrangements. As stored in TCRdb, this immuneACCESS dataset retains in-frame rearrangements with V and J assigned. A fraction of the clones does not appear; measured against another copy, unresolved V genes explain less than half of the discrepancy, and the remainder lacks a known reason. From that table come the V and J calls and clone size; the DNA was used to work out D and trimming. This sample lists 300,000 to 400,000 clones; approximately 90% were detected once. The ten largest clones capture approximately 1% of the sample.

CDR1 and CDR2, per the germline V gene, are MDHEN and SYDVKM. Including the terminal cysteine and phenylalanine, the CDR3 comprises 13 residues. Only the CDR3 region is kept as DNA, spanning 39 bases read in frame from base 1. Trimming removed 3 bases from V and 5 bases from J, leaving 10 bases between the germline ends. The chain employs TRBV28 and TRBJ1-2; TRBD1 is perhaps the D gene, given 6 matching bases. What was sequenced was PBMCs or T cells enriched from blood (not recorded which). This TCR came from a man aged 18 to 35 who had recovered from COVID-19. The DNA sequence is as follows: TGTGCCAGCAGTTTGTCGGACAGATATGGCTACACCTTC. The resulting protein is CASSLSDRYGYTF.